One sample yielded the 10 T cell receptor beta chains listed below, sequenced in a study of T cells in Graves' hyperthyroidism and ophthalmopathy. Amplified regions were TCR beta CDR3 sequences from RNA transcripts. The primer set for the first-round RT-PCR of the TCR CDR3 was HTBI. TCRdb used MiXCR to reprocess the multiplex PCR reads, holding one entry per CDR3 protein. This repertoire shows 450,000 to 650,000 distinct CDR3 sequences, 20% found once; its top ten account for about 30%. Sequencing was done on a sample of blood. The receptors were sampled from a man younger than 35 with Graves' hyperthyroidism.

In its sample, this clonotype was seen many times. The chain carries TRBV20-1 and TRBJ1-5; perhaps TRBD1 as D (5 bases). There are 14 residues in the CDR3. Trimming stripped 3 bases from V and 3 bases from J, with 12 bases between. Germline lookup yields CDR1 DFQATT and CDR2 SNEGSKA (reference sequence). CDR3 DNA: TGCAGTGCTAGGTTTGCAGGGTTCAATCAGCCCCAGCATTTT. Its translation is CSARFAGFNQPQHF.

This chain links TRBV4-2 with TRBJ1-3; no clear D. The CDR3 length is 15 residues. CDR1 LGHNA and CDR2 YNFKEQ come from the germline V gene. V was trimmed by 2 bases and J by 0 bases, leaving 8 bases between them. CDR3: CASSQNINSGNTIYF. CDR3 DNA sequence: TGTGCCAGCAGCCAAAACATCAACTCTGGAAACACCATATATTTT.

Ten or more counts support this clonotype. The chain links TRBV12-5 to TRBJ2-2; D remains unclear. Per the germline V gene, CDR1 is LGHNT and CDR2 is FRNRAP. The CDR3 runs to 13 residues. V was pared by 0 bases and J by 5 bases, with 4 bases between. The CDR3 bases are TGTGCTAGTGGTTTGGTCCAGACCGGGGAGCTGTTTTTT. Translation: CASGLVQTGELFF.

V usage is TRBV13 and J usage is TRBJ1-1, with 8 bases fitting TRBD1. Germline V gene data show CDR1 as PRHDT and CDR2 as FYEKMQ (reference sequence). V lost 5 bases, J lost 4 bases, and 3 bases stayed unmatched. The CDR3 is made up of 13 amino acids. CDR3 sequence (DNA): TGTGCCAGCAGCGGGGGACAGGCCACTGAAGCTTTCTTT. This codes for CASSGGQATEAFF. Together with reference TRBV13 and TRBJ1-1, the CDR3 gives the full variable domain: AAGVIQSPRHLIKEKRETATLKCYPIPRHDTVYWYQQGPGQDPQFLISFYEKMQSDKGSIPDRFSAQQFSDYHSELNMSSLELGDSALYFCASSGGQATEAFFGQGTRLTVV.

There are many counts of this clonotype. The V and J genes are TRBV7-9 and TRBJ2-7; tentatively, D is TRBD1 (6 bases). Germline V gene data show CDR1 as SEHNR and CDR2 as FQNEAQ (reference sequence). The CDR3 spans 13 residues. V lost 5 bases and J lost 2, with 10 bases in between. The CDR3 DNA follows: TGTGCCAGCAGCACCGACAGGCCCTACGAGCAGTACTTC. Translation gives CASSTDRPYEQYF.

This chain's CDR3 is CASSPSVGTGEQYF. The CDR3 DNA is TGTGCCAGCAGTCCCTCGGTGGGAACTGGCGAGCAGTACTTC. The chain carries TRBV12-3 or TRBV12-4 and TRBJ2-7; D call uncertain. The CDR3 runs to 14 residues. V was shortened by 5 bases and J by 6 bases, with 17 bases between the two germline ends.

This CDR3 reads CASSWGGNTGELFF. DNA for the CDR3: TGCGCCAGCAGCTGGGGAGGGAACACCGGGGAGCTGTTTTTT. This chain joins TRBV5-1 and TRBJ2-2, with D maybe TRBD2 (6 bases). CDR3 size: 14 residues. Trimming shortened V by 3 bases and J by 1 base, and 7 bases separated the two germline ends. Germline V gives CDR1 SGHRS, CDR2 YFSETQ.

This clonotype occurred a few times. A much bigger clone sits one base away, suggesting this may be a read error. This chain joins TRBV10-3 and TRBJ1-2; D gene unclear. CDR1 ENHRY and CDR2 SYGVKD come from the germline V gene. The CDR3 length is 12 residues. The V and J ends lost 7 bases and 8 bases respectively, with 14 bases between them. CDR3 nucleotide sequence: TGTGCCATCAACTCCCCGGGTGTGGGCTACACCTTC. It translates to CAINSPGVGYTF.

In this sample, this clonotype turned up many times. CDR3 nucleotide sequence: TGTGCCAGCAGACACGACAGGGGAAGCTACGAGCAGTACTTC. Its protein is CASRHDRGSYEQYF. The rearrangement uses TRBV6-1 and TRBJ2-7; 8 nucleotides match TRBD1. This CDR3 is 14 amino acids long. CDR1 is MNHNS and CDR2 is SASEGT in the germline V gene. V lost 6 bases to trimming and J lost 3 bases; unmatched junction nucleotides: 7.

This clonotype was counted ten times or more. The CDR3 DNA follows: TGTGCCAGTCTCAACAGGGATCGTTACGGCTACACCTTC. Its protein is CASLNRDRYGYTF. The chain couples TRBV19 to TRBJ1-2; possible D gene TRBD1, 6 bases. The CDR3 contains 13 residues. Germline V gives CDR1 LNHDA, CDR2 SQIVND (reference sequence). V lost 8 bases and J lost 8, with 18 bases in between.